This T cell receptor beta chain appears in the sequencing data of a study of T-cell memory formation after mild COVID-19. Study details: The study found TCR clusters largely donor specific. Study-wide findings and caveats: Second-wave clones peaking on day 37 lacked confirmed SARS-CoV-2 specificity. Pre-infection memory contained some responding clones, which suggested that cross-reactive memory had joined. CD4+ clones that contracted lay mainly in CM and EM; CD8+ ones lay in EMRA.

J gave up 5 bases and V 7 bases, and 9 bases lay outside the gene matches. This CDR3 spans 14 amino acids. This clonotype was counted only a few times. The antigen is undetermined. TCRdb analysed the 5' RACE reads with MiXCR anew, one entry per CDR3 protein. Of 430,000 or so distinct CDR3 sequences listed, around 27% were seen once; the top ten hold around 12%. The sequence was obtained from an adult woman who had mild COVID-19 (a few samples of this study predate the infection). Cell type and time point are not known. The sample taken for sequencing was PBMCs or a T cell subset sorted from them (not recorded which). J is TRBJ2-5 and V is TRBV12-3 or TRBV12-4; 8 bases map to TRBD2. CDR3: CASKNGGDGETQYF. The CDR3, as DNA: TGTGCCAGCAAAAACGGGGGGGATGGGGAGACCCAGTACTTC.